What follows describes a single T cell receptor (beta chain). Antigen: not known. This entry is derived from a study of shared clonotypes between healthy human individuals. Study-wide context: CD8 memory received one plate per donor, CD8 naive two, CD4 memory three and CD4 naive three. Study-wide results and limits: Estimated richness was generally greater in naive than memory subsets. In this cohort, only blood was sampled, and tissue repertoires likely differ.

CDR1 and CDR2 (germline): KGHSH, LQKENI. This CDR3 spans 15 amino acids. J was trimmed by 7 bases and V by 1 base; bases with no gene match: 3. Sequenced by immunoSEQ multiplex PCR; TCRdb stores in-frame clones only, minus some. The data show some 2.4 million clones, under 95% seen once. This TCR was sampled from a young man in good health. Some clones in this sample may be carry-over from other donors' samples. The source material was naive CD4+ T cells from PBMCs. The subset: CD45RA+ positively selected. The genes are TRBV18 and TRBJ2-1, with 11 bases that match TRBD2. CDR3 coding DNA: TGTGCCAGCTCACCACTAGCGGGAGGGATGAATGAGCAGTTCTTC. The encoded protein is CASSPLAGGMNEQFF.